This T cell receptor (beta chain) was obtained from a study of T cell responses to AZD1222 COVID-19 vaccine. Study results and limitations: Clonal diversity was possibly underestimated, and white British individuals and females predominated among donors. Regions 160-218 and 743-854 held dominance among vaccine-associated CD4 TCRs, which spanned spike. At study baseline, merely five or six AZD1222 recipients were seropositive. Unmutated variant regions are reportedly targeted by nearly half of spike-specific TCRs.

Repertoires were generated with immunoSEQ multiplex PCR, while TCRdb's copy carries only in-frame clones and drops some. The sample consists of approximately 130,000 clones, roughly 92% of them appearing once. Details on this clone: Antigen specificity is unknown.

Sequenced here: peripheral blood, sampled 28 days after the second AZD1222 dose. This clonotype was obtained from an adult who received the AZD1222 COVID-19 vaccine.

The DNA of the CDR3 is TGTGCCAGCAGCCAGGGAGGAGCGAAGAACACTGAAGCTTTCTTT. Residues: CASSQGGAKNTEAFF. The V and J genes are TRBV6-2 or TRBV6-3 and TRBJ1-1, with a tentative D call TRBD1 (5 bases). CDR3 size: 15 residues. The V end lost 6 bases, the J end lost 1 base, and 15 bases lay between the germline ends. Germline V gives CDR1 MNHEY, CDR2 SVGEGT.